A selection of T cell receptor beta chains follows, all from one sample in a study of blood T cell repertoires in COVID-19. The table came from immunoSEQ multiplex PCR; TCRdb's copy has only in-frame clones and leaves some out. The data hold 250,000 to 350,000 clones, with roughly 90% observed a single time. The material sequenced was PBMCs or T cells enriched from blood (not recorded which). All receptors derive from a man between 60 and 70 years old who had recovered from COVID-19. CDR3s include the opening cysteine and the closing phenylalanine or tryptophan. D genes are given only for firm matches. Clone size is not always given. Where it is, it says once, few, many or a class for expanded clones.

J: TRBJ2-4; D: .; V: TRBV7-9; size: .; DNA: TGTGCCAGCAGCTTAAATGGTCCGGGGGACATTCAGTACTTC; CDR3: CASSLNGPGDIQYF
J: TRBJ1-5; D: TRBD1; V: TRBV18; size: .; DNA: TGTGCCAGCTCTACCGGGACAGGGCAGGCTCAGCCCCAGCATTTT; CDR3: CASSTGTGQAQPQHF
J: TRBJ1-2; D: .; V: TRBV3-1/TRBV3-2; size: .; DNA: TGTGCCAGCAGCCACAGACACTCTAACTATGGCTACACCTTC; CDR3: CASSHRHSNYGYTF
J: TRBJ1-2; D: TRBD1; V: TRBV12-3/TRBV12-4; size: .; DNA: TGTGCCAGCAGTTTAAAAGGGGGCTCCGGCTACACCTTC; CDR3: CASSLKGGSGYTF
J: TRBJ1-4; D: .; V: TRBV6-5; size: .; DNA: TGTGCCAGCAGTTACTCGGGGCCAGGGGCAAATGAAAAACTGTTTTTT; CDR3: CASSYSGPGANEKLFF
J: TRBJ1-4; D: .; V: TRBV19; size: .; DNA: TGTGCCAGTAGTCCTTCTGGGGGCCCCCCAACTAATGAAAAACTGTTTTTT; CDR3: CASSPSGGPPTNEKLFF
J: TRBJ2-1; D: .; V: TRBV7-9; size: .; DNA: TGTGCCAGCAGCTCCACTCAGGCGGGCAATGAGCAGTTCTTC; CDR3: CASSSTQAGNEQFF
J: TRBJ1-2; D: .; V: TRBV6-5; size: .; DNA: TGTGCCAGCAGATCCGGACAGAACTATGGCTACACCTTC; CDR3: CASRSGQNYGYTF
J: TRBJ1-1; D: TRBD1; V: TRBV7-8; size: .; DNA: TGTGCCAGCAGCTTACTTGGTGGACAGGGGTTCACTGAAGCTTTCTTT; CDR3: CASSLLGGQGFTEAFF
J: TRBJ1-1; D: .; V: TRBV19; size: few; DNA: TGTGCCAGTAGTCTTGGACAGCGCCCGAACACTGAAGCTTTCTTT; CDR3: CASSLGQRPNTEAFF
J: TRBJ2-1; D: TRBD2; V: TRBV5-1; size: .; DNA: TGCGCCAGCAGAGGTGTAGCGGGGGTGGATGAGCAGTTCTTC; CDR3: CASRGVAGVDEQFF
J: TRBJ1-2; D: TRBD1; V: TRBV2; size: few; DNA: TGTGCCAGCAGGGGACAGCGGCTTCAGGGCTACACCTTC; CDR3: CASRGQRLQGYTF
J: TRBJ2-1; D: .; V: TRBV7-8; size: .; DNA: TGTGCCAGCAGCTTAGCGGGAGGCAATGAGCAGTTCTTC; CDR3: CASSLAGGNEQFF
J: TRBJ2-1; D: TRBD2; V: TRBV6-5; size: .; DNA: TGTGCCAGCATACCCGGGGGGACGTACAATGAGCAGTTCTTC; CDR3: CASIPGGTYNEQFF
J: TRBJ2-3; D: TRBD2; V: TRBV11-2; size: .; DNA: TGTGCCAGCAGCTTAGATCGCGTGTCGGGACTAGCACCCGATACGCAGTATTTT; CDR3: CASSLDRVSGLAPDTQYF
J: TRBJ1-1; D: TRBD1; V: TRBV5-5; size: .; DNA: TGTGCCAGCAGCTTACTACAGGGGGGGAACACTGAAGCTTTCTTT; CDR3: CASSLLQGGNTEAFF
J: TRBJ2-3; D: TRBD1; V: TRBV11-2; size: .; DNA: TGTGCCAGCAGCTTACAGGGACAGGGGTCGACAGATACGCAGTATTTT; CDR3: CASSLQGQGSTDTQYF
J: TRBJ2-1; D: TRBD1; V: TRBV4-3; size: once; DNA: TGCGCCAGCAGCCAAGCCCCCAAGGACAGGGTTGGCAATGAGCAGTTCTTC; CDR3: CASSQAPKDRVGNEQFF
J: TRBJ1-2; D: TRBD1; V: TRBV18; size: .; DNA: TGTGCCAGCTCACCAGACAGGGATAACTATGGCTACACCTTC; CDR3: CASSPDRDNYGYTF
J: TRBJ2-7; D: TRBD2; V: TRBV3-1/TRBV3-2; size: .; DNA: TGTGCCAGCAGCCAACTAGCGGGAGCCCATATCGAGCAGTACTTC; CDR3: CASSQLAGAHIEQYF
J: TRBJ2-1; D: TRBD2; V: TRBV2; size: .; DNA: TGTGCCAGCAAGATAGCGGGAGGATCCTACAATGAGCAGTTCTTC; CDR3: CASKIAGGSYNEQFF
J: TRBJ2-1; D: TRBD1; V: TRBV24-1; size: .; DNA: TGTGCCACCAGGGGGACAGGGGTCCAGGTTGAGCAGTTCTTC; CDR3: CATRGTGVQVEQFF
J: TRBJ2-3; D: TRBD2; V: TRBV4-2; size: .; DNA: TGTGCCAGCAGCCAACGGACTAGCGGGAGATCTAGCACAGATACGCAGTATTTT; CDR3: CASSQRTSGRSSTDTQYF
J: TRBJ1-2; D: .; V: TRBV11-2; size: .; DNA: TGTGCCAGCAGCTTAGCACAGGTGAACTATGGCTACACCTTC; CDR3: CASSLAQVNYGYTF
J: TRBJ2-2; D: TRBD2; V: TRBV5-1; size: .; DNA: TGCGCCAGCAGCCCCACTAGCGCCAACACCGGGGAGCTGTTTTTT; CDR3: CASSPTSANTGELFF
J: TRBJ1-1; D: .; V: TRBV7-9; size: .; DNA: TGTGCCAGCAGCCTACAGGAGTACACTGAAGCTTTCTTT; CDR3: CASSLQEYTEAFF
J: TRBJ2-2; D: TRBD1; V: TRBV2; size: .; DNA: TGTGCCAGCAGTGTGGGGACAGGGGGACCCGGGGAGCTGTTTTTT; CDR3: CASSVGTGGPGELFF
J: TRBJ1-1; D: .; V: TRBV7-9; size: .; DNA: TGTGCCAGCATCGTAAAACAGGGCACTGAAGCTTTCTTT; CDR3: CASIVKQGTEAFF
J: TRBJ2-5; D: TRBD1; V: TRBV15; size: .; DNA: TGTGCCACCAGCAGAGATGAGGCAGGGGGAGAGACCCAGTACTTC; CDR3: CATSRDEAGGETQYF
J: TRBJ1-1; D: TRBD1; V: TRBV11-3; size: few; DNA: TGTGCCAGCAGCCCCTCTCAGGGGGGTATGGAAGCTTTCTTT; CDR3: CASSPSQGGMEAFF
J: TRBJ1-1; D: .; V: TRBV19; size: .; DNA: TGTGCCAGTAGTTCGGCATCGGAGGAAGCTTTCTTT; CDR3: CASSSASEEAFF
J: TRBJ1-6; D: .; V: TRBV7-6; size: .; DNA: TGTGCCAGCAGCTCGACGGGCTATAATTCACCCCTCCACTTT; CDR3: CASSSTGYNSPLHF
J: TRBJ1-3; D: TRBD1; V: TRBV7-9; size: .; DNA: TGTGCCAGCAGCTTTCAGGGGGGTGGAAACACCATATATTTT; CDR3: CASSFQGGGNTIYF
J: TRBJ1-1; D: .; V: TRBV27; size: .; DNA: TGTGCCAGCAGTTTAAGTAGGAACACTGAAGCTTTCTTT; CDR3: CASSLSRNTEAFF
J: TRBJ1-2; D: .; V: TRBV19; size: once; DNA: TGTGCCAGTAGTGCGCGGGACCGACTTAGGTATGGCTACACCTTC; CDR3: CASSARDRLRYGYTF
J: TRBJ2-7; D: .; V: TRBV7-2; size: .; DNA: TGTGCCAGCAGCAGGAGTACAACCGCTCTCGGGCAGTACTTC; CDR3: CASSRSTTALGQYF
J: TRBJ2-6; D: .; V: TRBV6-2/TRBV6-3; size: .; DNA: TGTGCCAGCAGTTACACAATCTTTAAGGGGGCTGGGGCCAACGTCCTGACTTTC; CDR3: CASSYTIFKGAGANVLTF
J: TRBJ2-3; D: .; V: TRBV9; size: .; DNA: TGTGCCAGCAGCCTGGGGGCGTATTCTAGCACAGATACGCAGTATTTT; CDR3: CASSLGAYSSTDTQYF